The 19 T cell receptor beta chains presented below share a single source sample, sequenced in a study of OX40 agonist ivuxolimab in advanced cancers. Method: immunoSEQ multiplex PCR; TCRdb's copy keeps in-frame clones and lacks some. This repertoire shows roughly 80,000 clones, roughly four fifths found once; its top ten account for roughly 1.8%. Sequenced here: CD4+ or CD8+ T cells sorted from blood, sampled in a trial of the OX40 agonist ivuxolimab. These receptors all stem from an adult with an advanced solid tumor such as melanoma, head and neck, liver or kidney cancer.

The chain couples TRBV11-1 to TRBJ2-6; TRBD1 agrees at 7 bases. J lost 0 bases, V lost 3 bases, and 8 bases had no gene match. This CDR3 contains 18 residues. Germline V lookup: CDR1 SGHAT, CDR2 FQDESV (reference sequence). CDR3 region: CASSLRGRLSSGANVLTF. DNA of the CDR3: TGTGCCAGCAGCTTGAGGGGGCGCCTTAGCTCTGGGGCCAACGTCCTGACTTTC.

The chain joins TRBV5-4 to TRBJ1-3; no reliable D call. Between the trimmed V and J ends, which lost 4 bases and 7 bases, there was a span of 9 bases. This CDR3 has 12 residues. CDR1 SGHNT and CDR2 YYREEE come from the germline V gene (reference sequence). CDR3 in amino acids: CASSALGNTIYF. The DNA for the CDR3 is TGTGCCAGCAGCGCCCTAGGGAACACCATATATTTT.

This chain links TRBV4-2 with TRBJ1-1; weak D call: TRBD1 (5 bases). Trimming removed 4 bases at V and 6 bases at J, with 21 bases between. Germline V CDR1 and CDR2: LGHNA, YNFKEQ. This CDR3 has 16 amino acids. The CDR3 region is CASSPRGPTLGSEAFF. The CDR3, as DNA: TGTGCCAGCAGCCCGAGGGGACCGACCCTAGGTTCTGAAGCTTTCTTT.

This chain connects TRBV5-1 to TRBJ2-7, with 9 bases that match TRBD1. V was clipped by 4 bases and J by 6 bases; unmatched bases: 5. The CDR3 has 13 residues. Germline V gives CDR1 SGHRS, CDR2 YFSETQ. CDR3 DNA sequence: TGCGCCAGCAGCCCCCGGACAGGGGTCGAGCAGTACTTC. Its protein product is CASSPRTGVEQYF.

This chain links TRBV9 with TRBJ1-1, with 9 nucleotides matching TRBD1. This CDR3 region has 14 residues. J was trimmed by 5 bases and V by 4 bases; bases with no gene match: 6. CDR1 SGDLS and CDR2 YYNGEE come from the germline V gene. CDR3 nucleotides: TGTGCCAGCAGCCCGACGACAGGGGGGACTGAAGCTTTCTTT. It translates to CASSPTTGGTEAFF. Variable domain in full (rest from reference TRBV9 and TRBJ1-1): DSGVTQTPKHLITATGQRVTLRCSPRSGDLSVYWYQQSLDQGLQFLIQYYNGEERAKGNILERFSAQQFPDLHSELNLSSLELGDSALYFCASSPTTGGTEAFFGQGTRLTVV.

Points on this clone: Other DNA sequences of this sample code for an identical CDR3. The chain employs TRBV5-1 and TRBJ2-3; D is uncertain. Trimming cost V 0 bases and J 6 bases, with 5 bases left between them. This CDR3 region has 12 residues. Germline V gene lookup returns CDR1 SGHRS and CDR2 YFSETQ. The CDR3 nucleotides are TGCGCCAGCAGCTTGGGGTTGGATACGCAGTATTTT. Encoded protein: CASSLGLDTQYF.

The chain recombines TRBV7-9 with TRBJ2-5; D unclear. V was cut by 4 bases and J by 1 base, with 7 bases left in between. This CDR3 is built from 13 residues. Per the germline V gene, CDR1 is SEHNR and CDR2 is FQNEAQ (reference sequence). The chain's CDR3 is CASSYLGQETQYF. The CDR3 DNA reads TGTGCCAGCAGCTACTTGGGCCAAGAGACCCAGTACTTC. Supplemented by reference TRBV7-9 and TRBJ2-5, the full variable domain reads DTGVSQNPRHKITKRGQNVTFRCDPISEHNRLYWYRQTLGQGPEFLTYFQNEAQLEKSRLLSDRFSAERPKGSFSTLEIQRTEQGDSAMYLCASSYLGQETQYFGPGTRLLVL.

The chain uses TRBV28 and TRBJ1-4; D unresolved. This CDR3 spans 13 amino acids. Germline CDR1 is MDHEN and CDR2 is SYDVKM. The germline V and J ends were trimmed by 5 bases and 8 bases, with 12 bases remaining between them. In DNA, the CDR3 is TGTGCCAGCAGTGCCGTAGCCAGGGAAAAACTGTTTTTT. This translates into CASSAVAREKLFF. The complete variable domain, with remaining parts taken from reference TRBV28 and TRBJ1-4, reads DVKVTQSSRYLVKRTGEKVFLECVQDMDHENMFWYRQDPGLGLRLIYFSYDVKMKEKGDIPEGYSVSREKKERFSLILESASTNQTSMYLCASSAVAREKLFFGSGTQLSVL.

The chain has TRBV19 and TRBJ1-1; TRBD1 agrees at 8 bases. Looked up from germline, CDR1 is LNHDA and CDR2 is SQIVND (reference sequence). After removal of 4 bases from V and 5 bases from J, the junction contained 12 bases not matched to a gene. This CDR3 is 16 amino acids long. This CDR3 reads CASSTGGQGGKTEAFF. For the CDR3, the DNA is TGTGCCAGTAGTACCGGTGGACAGGGAGGAAAAACTGAAGCTTTCTTT. Variable domain in full (rest from reference TRBV19 and TRBJ1-1): DGGITQSPKYLFRKEGQNVTLSCEQNLNHDAMYWYRQDPGQGLRLIYYSQIVNDFQKGDIAEGYSVSREKKESFPLTVTSAQKNPTAFYLCASSTGGQGGKTEAFFGQGTRLTVV.

V and J are TRBV29-1 and TRBJ2-5; 8 nucleotides agree with TRBD1. There are 15 residues in the CDR3. Germline V gene sequence: CDR1 SQVTM, CDR2 ANQGSEA. Trimming at V came to 7 bases and at J to 7 bases, leaving 17 bases not matched to a gene. This CDR3 reads CSASTGGTSSGTQYF. The DNA of the CDR3 is TGCAGCGCGTCCACAGGGGGGACCTCAAGTGGGACCCAGTACTTC.

V gene TRBV9 combines with J gene TRBJ2-4; D is possibly TRBD1 (6 bases). The CDR3 is 13 amino acids. Trimming took off 5 bases at V and 6 bases at J, with 12 bases between the two ends. The germline V gene encodes CDR1 SGDLS and CDR2 YYNGEE. CDR3 bases: TGTGCCAGCAGTACACAGGGTTCAAACATTCAGTACTTC. It codes for CASSTQGSNIQYF.

J is TRBJ2-7 and V is TRBV7-9, with 11 bases that match TRBD1. V lost 6 bases and J lost 5; bases outside the gene matches: 9. CDR3 length: 15 amino acids. Germline-derived CDR1 and CDR2 are SEHNR and FQNEAQ (reference sequence). The CDR3 nucleotides are TGTGCCAGCAGACGAACCGGGACAGGGGGGCACGAGCAGTACTTC. It yields the protein CASRRTGTGGHEQYF. The complete variable domain, with remaining parts taken from reference TRBV7-9 and TRBJ2-7, reads DTGVSQNPRHKITKRGQNVTFRCDPISEHNRLYWYRQTLGQGPEFLTYFQNEAQLEKSRLLSDRFSAERPKGSFSTLEIQRTEQGDSAMYLCASRRTGTGGHEQYFGPGTRLTVT.

CDR3 nucleotides: TGTGCCACCAGCAGAGCTTGGACCGACCGTGAAGCTTTCTTT. Translation: CATSRAWTDREAFF. V gene TRBV15 combines with J gene TRBJ1-1, with D unclear. The CDR3 runs 14 residues. CDR1 and CDR2 (germline): LNHNV, YYDKDF (reference sequence). The V end lost 1 base, the J end lost 7 bases, and 13 bases lay between the germline ends.

On this clone itself: It is unclear where the CDR3 begins or ends on the DNA, so no DNA is shown, and the CDR3 is as TCRdb lists it. This chain joins TRBV10-3 and TRBJ1-6. The CDR3 region is 14 residues in length, termini included. Germline CDR1 reads ENHRY; CDR2 reads SYGVKD. The CDR3 loop is CAIRDILENSPLHF.

The chain uses TRBV5-1 and TRBJ1-4; 11 nucleotides align to TRBD1. Germline assignment: CDR1 SGHRS and CDR2 YFSETQ. J was trimmed by 6 bases and V by 0 bases; bases with no gene match: 4. The CDR3 is 16 amino acids. CDR3: CASSLGPGQGDEKLFF. The CDR3 DNA is TGCGCCAGCAGCTTGGGCCCGGGACAGGGGGATGAAAAACTGTTTTTT.

The J gene is TRBJ2-5, the V gene TRBV20-1; D uncertain. The ends were cut back, 3 bases at V and 5 bases at J, with 7 bases in the middle. The CDR3 contains 11 residues. Germline CDR1 is DFQATT and CDR2 is SNEGSKA (reference sequence). In DNA, the CDR3 is TGCAGTGCTAGGGCGGCGGAGACCCAGTACTTC. The encoded protein is CSARAAETQYF.

The V call is TRBV2, the J call TRBJ2-3, with D uncertain. The V gene's germline CDR1 is SNHLY and CDR2 FYNNEI. The V end was cut by 2 bases, the J end by 0 bases, with 6 bases between. This CDR3 has 14 amino acids. CDR3 in DNA: TGTGCCAGCAGTGAAAGGATTAGCACAGATACGCAGTATTTT. As protein: CASSERISTDTQYF.

The chain joins TRBV13 to TRBJ2-3; D remains unclear. Germline assignment: CDR1 PRHDT and CDR2 FYEKMQ (reference sequence). V lost 3 bases, J lost 2 bases, and 3 bases lay in between. The CDR3 length is 12 residues. For the CDR3, the DNA is TGTGCCAGCAGCTTGACCACAGATACGCAGTATTTT. The encoded protein is CASSLTTDTQYF. The entire variable domain, with the rest obtained from reference TRBV13 and TRBJ2-3, is as follows: AAGVIQSPRHLIKEKRETATLKCYPIPRHDTVYWYQQGPGQDPQFLISFYEKMQSDKGSIPDRFSAQQFSDYHSELNMSSLELGDSALYFCASSLTTDTQYFGPGTRLTVL.

The chain's CDR3 is CSVPRREIPTYEQYF. The CDR3, as DNA: TGCAGCGTCCCCCGGCGGGAGATCCCTACCTACGAGCAGTACTTC. The rearrangement links TRBV29-1 to TRBJ2-7, with TRBD2 matching 7 bases. CDR3 length: 15 residues. Unmatched junction bases numbered 13, after V lost 6 bases and J lost 2 bases. Looked up from germline, CDR1 is SQVTM and CDR2 is ANQGSEA.